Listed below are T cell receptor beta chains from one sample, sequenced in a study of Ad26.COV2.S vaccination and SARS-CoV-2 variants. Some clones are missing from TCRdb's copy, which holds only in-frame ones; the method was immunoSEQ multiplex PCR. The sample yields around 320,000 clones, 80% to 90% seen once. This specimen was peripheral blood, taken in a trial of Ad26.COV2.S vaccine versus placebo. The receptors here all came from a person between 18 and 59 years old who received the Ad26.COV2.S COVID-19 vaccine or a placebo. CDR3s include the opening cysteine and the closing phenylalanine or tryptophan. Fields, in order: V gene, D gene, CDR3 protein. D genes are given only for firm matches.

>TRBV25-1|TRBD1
CASSQDRSTDTQYF
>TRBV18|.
CASSPPNQDRTEAFF
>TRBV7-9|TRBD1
CASSLPGGDYGYTF
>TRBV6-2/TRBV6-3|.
CASSYMASQRLTEAFF
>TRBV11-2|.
CASSLGRRVGYEQFF
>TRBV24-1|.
CATSNTGTTGELFF
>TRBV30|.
CAWRGSGIQSPLHF
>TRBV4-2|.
CASSQDTRQVPGGDYGYTF
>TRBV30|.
CAWIVGGYEQYF
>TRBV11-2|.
CASSLGLWQGGYAFF
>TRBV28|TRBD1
CASSRLGTGTDQPQHF
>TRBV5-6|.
CASSLGVRSYEQYF